The 9 T cell receptor beta chains given below trace back to one sample, sequenced in a study of T cell responses to AZD1222 COVID-19 vaccine. The data were produced by immunoSEQ multiplex PCR, yet TCRdb's version contains in-frame clones alone and is incomplete. The data show some 140,000 clones, 85% seen once. The sequenced sample was peripheral blood, obtained 28 days after the second dose of the MenACWY control vaccine. The receptors were sampled from an adult who received the MenACWY meningococcal vaccine as a control.

The V call is TRBV10-3, the J call TRBJ1-2; D is possibly TRBD1 (5 bases). This CDR3 is 13 amino acids long. V dropped 0 bases and J dropped 6 bases, with 8 bases sitting between them. Germline V CDR1 and CDR2: ENHRY, SYGVKD. In nucleotides, the CDR3 is TGTGCCATCAGTGAGTCTCCGACAGATGGCTACACCTTC. Its translation: CAISESPTDGYTF.

The V and J genes are TRBV2 and TRBJ1-6; D call uncertain. CDR3 length equals 15 residues. CDR1 and CDR2 (germline): SNHLY, FYNNEI. V was clipped by 0 bases and J by 9 bases, with 12 bases between them. This CDR3 reads CASSEAGWAGSPLHF. CDR3 DNA sequence: TGTGCCAGCAGTGAAGCGGGGTGGGCAGGTTCACCCCTCCACTTT.

The genes are TRBV9 and TRBJ2-2; D perhaps matches TRBD2 (6 bases). Germline V gives CDR1 SGDLS, CDR2 YYNGEE. This CDR3 is built from 14 residues. V lost 0 bases, J lost 6 bases, and 9 bases lay in between. The CDR3 sequence: CASSVDGRPGELFF. CDR3 DNA sequence: TGTGCCAGCAGCGTAGACGGGAGACCCGGGGAGCTGTTTTTT.

In this sample, this clone turned up once. This chain links TRBV11-3 with TRBJ2-1, with 13 bases that match TRBD2. With V trimmed by 5 bases and J by 0 bases, 7 bases remained unmatched. Germline values: CDR1 SGHNT, CDR2 YENEEA. The CDR3 is 18 residues long. The CDR3, as DNA: TGTGCCAGCAGCCCATCACTAGCGGGAGGGTTCTCCTACAATGAGCAGTTCTTC. The encoded protein is CASSPSLAGGFSYNEQFF.

In nucleotides, the CDR3 is TGTGCCAGTAGTATTCGGGGCTTGAATTCACCCCTCCACTTT. Translating it yields CASSIRGLNSPLHF. The chain is built from TRBV19 and TRBJ1-6, with D maybe TRBD1 (5 bases). There are 14 residues in the CDR3. Trimming stripped 3 bases from V and 7 bases from J, with 10 bases between. Germline CDR1 and CDR2: LNHDA and SQIVND (reference sequence).

This sequence joins TRBV28 and TRBJ2-1; D call uncertain. The CDR3 runs 11 residues. With 6 bases removed from V and 7 bases from J, the gap between germline ends came to 7 bases. Per germline, CDR1 MDHEN and CDR2 SYDVKM. The CDR3 loop reads CASSLGNEQFF. Here the CDR3 DNA reads TGTGCCAGCAGCTTGGGGAATGAGCAGTTCTTC.

The J gene is TRBJ2-7, the V gene TRBV18; the match to TRBD1 covers 12 bases. The CDR3 length is 15 residues. Trimming cost V 4 bases and J 6 bases; bases outside gene matches: 7. Germline V lookup: CDR1 KGHSH, CDR2 LQKENI. CDR3 protein: CASSLGTGGAFEQYV. The CDR3 region has the DNA TGTGCCAGCTCACTGGGGACAGGGGGCGCGTTCGAGCAGTACGTC.

This chain joins TRBV6-5 and TRBJ2-7, with 7 bases identical to TRBD2. V trimming: 5 bases; J trimming: 2 bases; junction bases outside the gene matches: 6. Germline V gene lookup returns CDR1 MNHEY and CDR2 SVGAGI. The CDR3 runs 14 residues. CDR3 nucleotide sequence: TGTGCCAGCAGTCCGACTAGCAGGACCTACGAGCAGTACTTC. This gives the protein CASSPTSRTYEQYF.

The CDR3: CASSHLKGGEQYF. In DNA form, the CDR3 reads TGTGCCAGCAGCCACCTCAAAGGGGGCGAGCAGTACTTC. This sequence joins TRBV6-5 and TRBJ2-7, with a possible D match to TRBD1 (6 bases). V lost 6 bases and J lost 6, with 15 bases in between. Germline assignment: CDR1 MNHEY and CDR2 SVGAGI. The CDR3 contains 13 residues.